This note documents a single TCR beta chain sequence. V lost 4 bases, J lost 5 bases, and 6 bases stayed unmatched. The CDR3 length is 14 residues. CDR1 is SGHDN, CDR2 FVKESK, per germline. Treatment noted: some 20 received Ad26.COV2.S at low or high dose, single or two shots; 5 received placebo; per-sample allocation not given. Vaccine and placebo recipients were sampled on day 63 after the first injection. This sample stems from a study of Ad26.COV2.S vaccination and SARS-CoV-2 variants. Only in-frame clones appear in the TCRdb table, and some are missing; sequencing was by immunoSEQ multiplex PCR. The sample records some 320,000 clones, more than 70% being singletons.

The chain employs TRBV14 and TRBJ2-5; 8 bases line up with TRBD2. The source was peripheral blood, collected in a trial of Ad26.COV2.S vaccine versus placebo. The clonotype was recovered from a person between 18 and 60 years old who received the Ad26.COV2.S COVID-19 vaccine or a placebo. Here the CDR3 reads CASSRGGHWETQYF. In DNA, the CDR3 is TGTGCCAGCAGCCGCGGGGGGCATTGGGAGACCCAGTACTTC.